This T cell receptor beta chain is drawn from a study of T cells in localized non-small cell lung cancer. Clones were read by immunoSEQ multiplex PCR, and TCRdb kept only the in-frame ones, dropping some. The sample lists about 77,000 clones, approximately 90% occurring once. Of note for this clone: Antigen: not known.

Germline values: CDR1 SGHVS, CDR2 FQNEAQ. V lost 5 bases to trimming and J lost 6 bases, with 11 bases between them. The CDR3 contains 13 residues. The study's findings and limits: Tumor trailed uninvolved adjacent lung in T cell clonality, which peaked there. Heterogeneity is still possible, as just one tumor region was sequenced. Appearances in adjacent lung were noted for a median about 60 of the top 100 tumor clones. Longer overall survival was associated with a higher density of T cells in the blood.

The source is a woman aged 35 to 69 with stage I squamous cell lung carcinoma. Material: peripheral blood, obtained before any cancer treatment. This chain uses TRBV7-8 with TRBJ2-1; a possible D gene is TRBD1 (5 bases). CDR3 coding DNA: TGTGCCAGCAGCCCACTAAGGGGCAATGAGCAGTTCTTC. This encodes CASSPLRGNEQFF.